The 24 T cell receptor beta chains reported below all come from one sample, sequenced in a study of CD4 and CD8 cells across lung adenocarcinoma regions. TCRdb reanalysed the PCR reads using MiXCR and keeps one entry per CDR3 protein. Here the sample spans tens of thousands of distinct CDR3 sequences, roughly half being singletons. Sequencing was carried out using CD8+ T cells from the center of a lung tumor. The receptors shown here come from a female donor with lung adenocarcinoma. The CD4 and CD8 labels of this study may be unreliable.

On this clonotype: A read error may produce the germline difference seen at one junction end. The chain is built from TRBV9 and TRBJ2-1, with TRBD2 identical over 10 bases. Germline CDR1 is SGDLS and CDR2 is YYNGEE. The CDR3 is 15 residues long. Here the CDR3 DNA reads TGTGCCAACAGCTTCAGCGGGAGGGCCTACAATGAGCAGTTCTTC. Translation gives CANSFSGRAYNEQFF.

The chain is built from TRBV28 and TRBJ2-2; 8 positions agree with TRBD2. The length of the CDR3 is 18 residues. V lost 2 bases and J lost 3; bases outside the gene matches: 11. Germline V gives CDR1 MDHEN, CDR2 SYDVKM. The CDR3 loop is CASSLVRGGGGDTGELFF. The CDR3 DNA sequence: TGTGCCAGCAGTTTAGTCCGGGGGGGGGGGGGCGACACCGGGGAGCTGTTTTTT.

CDR3 in DNA: TGTGCCAGCAGTGAACGACTGGGTTTCGGCTATGGCTACACCTTC. This translates into CASSERLGFGYGYTF. The gene calls are TRBV6-4 and TRBJ1-2; D call uncertain. Germline lookup yields CDR1 MRHNA and CDR2 SNTAGT. CDR3 length: 15 amino acids. V dropped 3 bases and J dropped 4 bases, with 15 bases sitting between them.

Details on this clonotype: This may arise from a read error, as a much more abundant clone is one base away. The limits of the CDR3 on the DNA are not certain, so only TCRdb's listed CDR3 is given. The rearrangement joins TRBV6-5 to TRBJ2-1; TRBD2, the table's D call, lacks a check against the DNA. Germline V gives CDR1 MNHEY, CDR2 SVGAGI. The CDR3 is 19 amino acids in total, end residues counted. The CDR3 loop is CVSSYSCTGLAPWDNEQYF.

This clonotype was observed a few times. The chain has TRBV25-1 and TRBJ2-1; unclear D gene. The CDR3 spans 12 residues. Germline V CDR1 and CDR2: MGHDK, SYGVNS. V was trimmed by 4 bases and J by 5 bases, leaving 6 bases between them. CDR3 DNA sequence: TGTGCCAGCAGTGTACTCCACAATGAGCAGTTCTTC. It translates to CASSVLHNEQFF.

This clonotype is termed medium-sized. This chain uses TRBV7-2 with TRBJ2-3; D remains unclear. The CDR3 spans 13 residues. Germline V gene sequence: CDR1 SGHTA, CDR2 FQGNSA. Trimming pared 7 bases from V and 2 bases from J, leaving 10 bases between. The DNA of the CDR3 is TGTGCCAGCAACCCCTATCTCACAGATACGCAGTATTTT. Residues: CASNPYLTDTQYF. Complete variable domain (other parts from reference TRBV7-2 and TRBJ2-3): GAGVSQSPSNKVTEKGKDVELRCDPISGHTALYWYRQSLGQGLEFLIYFQGNSAPDKSGLPSDRFSAERTGGSVSTLTIQRTQQEDSAVYLCASNPYLTDTQYFGPGTRLTVL.

The chain couples TRBV10-1 to TRBJ2-3; TRBD1 aligns across 9 bases. CDR3 size: 15 residues. With V trimmed by 7 bases and J by 9 bases, 14 bases remained unmatched. Germline V gives CDR1 WNHNN, CDR2 SYGVQD (reference sequence). CDR3 DNA: TGCGCCAGCAAACCCGGGACAGGGAAAACCGGGACGCAGTATTTT. Protein: CASKPGTGKTGTQYF.

Comments on this clonotype: The final CDR3 position lacks the conserved phenylalanine or tryptophan, pointing to a likely read error. V and J are TRBV10-3 and TRBJ2-6; the D gene is possibly TRBD1 (6 bases). This CDR3 is built from 17 residues. CDR1 and CDR2 (germline): ENHRY, SYGVKD. The CDR3 region has the DNA TGTGCCAACCTACCCGGACAGCTCTACTCTGGGGCCTACGTGCTGACTGTC. It codes for CANLPGQLYSGAYVLTV.

Judged by abundance, this clonotype is medium-sized. The chain combines TRBV12-3 or TRBV12-4 with TRBJ2-1, with D possibly matching TRBD1 (5 bases). V was cut by 2 bases and J by 2 bases, with 13 bases left in between. The CDR3 is 16 residues long. CDR3 sequence: CASSLRQGGAYNEQFF. DNA of the CDR3: TGTGCCAGCAGTTTACGCCAGGGCGGTGCCTACAATGAGCAGTTCTTC.

DNA for the CDR3: TGTGCCAGCAGTGGGCGGAAGTTTCAGGGAACCTACGAGCAGTACTTC. Translated, it gives CASSGRKFQGTYEQYF. The V call is TRBV6-1, the J call TRBJ2-5; D is perhaps TRBD1 (5 bases). Judging by the DNA end, TRBJ2-7 fits better; the J call may be wrong. CDR3 length equals 16 residues. Germline assignment: CDR1 MNHNS and CDR2 SASEGT.

The rearrangement uses TRBV6-1 and TRBJ2-2, with a weak D call TRBD1 (5 bases). CDR3 length: 16 residues. Per the germline V gene, CDR1 is MNHNS and CDR2 is SASEGT. V lost 5 bases and J 13 bases, leaving 26 bases between the germline ends. The chain's CDR3 is CASSPNQGVNTGTLFF. The CDR3 nucleotides are TGTGCCAGCAGTCCCAACCAGGGTGTGAACACAGGTACGCTGTTTTTT.

The V gene is TRBV6-5, the J gene TRBJ1-1; no clear D. In germline, CDR1 is MNHEY, CDR2 SVGAGI. V shed 0 bases and J shed 2 bases, with 7 bases lying between them. This CDR3 is built from 14 residues. CDR3 in DNA: TGTGCCAGCAGTTACTCGTTTTCTAACACTGAAGCTTTCTTT. Protein sequence: CASSYSFSNTEAFF.

The table lists this clonotype with many counts. Given a much more abundant clone one base away, this may be a read error. The chain recombines TRBV6-1 with TRBJ2-1, with TRBD2 as a possible D gene (5 bases). V lost 8 bases, J lost 10 bases, and 12 bases lay in between. The CDR3 runs to 11 residues. Per the germline V gene, CDR1 is MNHNS and CDR2 is SASEGT. CDR3 coding DNA: TGTGCCAGCGGGAGCTACTACGAGCAGTTCTTC. This encodes CASGSYYEQFF.

The chain is built from TRBV6-1 and TRBJ2-1; possibly TRBD2 for D (6 bases). This CDR3 comprises 13 residues. The V gene's germline CDR1 is MNHNS and CDR2 SASEGT. V was shortened by 8 bases and J by 0 bases, with 8 bases between the two germline ends. The CDR3 is CASFGSSYNEQFF. CDR3 nucleotides: TGTGCCAGCTTCGGGAGCTCCTACAATGAGCAGTTCTTC.

In nucleotides, the CDR3 is TGTGCCAGCTCAACAGGGGGCGGCAGCACAGATACGCAGTATTTT. Translation: CASSTGGGSTDTQYF. This chain joins TRBV18 and TRBJ2-3, with 9 positions matching TRBD1. The length of the CDR3 is 15 residues. With 5 bases clipped from V and 0 bases from J, the junction kept 3 bases outside the gene matches. Looked up from germline, CDR1 is KGHSH and CDR2 is LQKENI.

In this sample, this clonotype turned up a few times. The chain is built from TRBV30 and TRBJ2-2, with a tentative D call TRBD2 (6 bases). V lost 8 bases to trimming and J lost 6 bases, with 19 bases between them. The germline V gene encodes CDR1 GTSNPN and CDR2 SVGIG (reference sequence). The CDR3 is 14 residues long. The CDR3, as DNA: TGTGCCCTACAAAAGGGACTCCCTTCCGGGGAGCTGTTTTTT. Translation: CALQKGLPSGELFF.

In this sample, this clonotype turned up a few times. The chain recombines TRBV10-3 with TRBJ2-1; D might be TRBD1 or TRBD2, each matching 7 bases. TRBJ2-5 explains the end of the DNA better; the J call may be wrong. There are 13 residues in the CDR3. Germline lookup yields CDR1 ENHRY and CDR2 SYGVKD. The chain's CDR3 is CATTAGGGETQYF. The CDR3 nucleotides are TGTGCCACTACAGCAGGGGGGGGAGAGACCCAGTACTTC.

About this clonotype: A junction boundary mismatches the germline segment, possibly from a read error. This chain uses TRBV27 with TRBJ2-3; TRBD1 agrees at 9 bases. The CDR3 runs to 16 residues. Germline loops: CDR1 MNHEY, CDR2 SMNVEV (reference sequence). The CDR3 DNA sequence: TGTGCCAGCAGGGGAGCCGGGACAGGGTACACAGATACGCAGTATTTC. Amino acids: CASRGAGTGYTDTQYF.

The chain uses TRBV4-1 and TRBJ1-5, with D perhaps matching TRBD1 (5 bases). Germline lookup yields CDR1 MGHRA and CDR2 YSYEKL. Trimming removed 5 bases from V and 6 bases from J, with 20 bases in between. This CDR3 spans 16 amino acids. CDR3 amino acids: CASSSDVGGMSQPQHF. The CDR3 DNA reads TGCGCCAGCAGCAGCGATGTCGGGGGGATGAGTCAGCCCCAGCATTTT.

In this sample, this clonotype turned up many times. V usage is TRBV12-3 or TRBV12-4 and J usage is TRBJ2-3; TRBD2 matches 9 bases. This CDR3 contains 16 residues. The J segment lost 4 bases and the V segment lost 3 bases, leaving 8 bases of the junction unmatched. The CDR3 region has the DNA TGTGCCAGCAGTTTCAGTAGCGGGAGTTGGGCAGATACGCAGTATTTT. Translated, it gives CASSFSSGSWADTQYF.

V is TRBV6-5 and J is TRBJ2-3; a weak D match, TRBD1 (6 bases). Germline CDR1 and CDR2: MNHEY and SVGAGI. Between the trimmed V and J ends, which lost 4 bases and 3 bases, there was a span of 14 bases. This CDR3 has 15 residues. CDR3 in DNA: TGTGCCAGCAGTTCGAGACAGGTCGGTACAGATACGCAGTATTTT. Encoded protein: CASSSRQVGTDTQYF.

This clonotype was counted ten times or more. This chain's CDR3 is CASSVVQGYEQYV. The CDR3 region has the DNA TGTGCCAGCAGTGTAGTCCAGGGGTACGAGCAGTACGTC. V and J are TRBV6-1 and TRBJ2-1; weak D call: TRBD1 (6 bases). The DNA end is a closer match to TRBJ2-7, so the J assignment may be wrong. CDR1 and CDR2 (germline): MNHNS, SASEGT. The CDR3 length is 13 residues.

The J gene is TRBJ2-1, the V gene TRBV6-1; D is possibly TRBD1 or TRBD2 (5 bases each). The germline V and J ends were trimmed by 8 bases and 8 bases, with 16 bases remaining between them. The CDR3 has 13 amino acids. Germline-derived CDR1 and CDR2 are MNHNS and SASEGT. The CDR3 loop is CASGDRWADEQFF. CDR3 DNA sequence: TGTGCCAGCGGGGACCGTTGGGCGGATGAGCAGTTCTTC.

This sequence joins TRBV9 and TRBJ1-5; no reliable D call. The V and J ends lost 0 bases and 0 bases respectively, with 7 bases between them. The CDR3 loop spans 15 amino acids. Germline lookup yields CDR1 SGDLS and CDR2 YYNGEE. The CDR3: CASSVGANSNQPQHF. As DNA, the CDR3 is TGTGCCAGCAGCGTAGGGGCAAATAGCAATCAGCCCCAGCATTTT.